Below are 5 T cell receptor beta chains sequenced from a single sample in a study of tumor-infiltrating lymphocytes in primary liver carcinoma. A constant-region primer primed TCR beta cDNA synthesis from about 0.45 ug of total RNA. For TCR beta, libraries were produced by three nested multiplex PCR rounds using slightly modified ARM-PCR. Amplification in the first two PCR rounds was performed using TRBV1-TRBV30 forward primers and a C-beta reverse primer for about 10 cycles each. TCRdb reprocessed the multiplex PCR reads via MiXCR and lists one record per CDR3 protein. The table includes about 78,000 distinct CDR3 sequences, about 64% detected once. Co-extraction yielded RNA and DNA from around 20-30 mg of unsorted bulk tissue. Sequencing was performed on liver tumor tissue from sampling region 4. Indicated subset: tumor region T4, right-lateral pole. These receptors were taken from a woman aged 55-69 years with primary liver carcinoma and hepatitis B virus infection.

This clonotype was seen ten or more times. This sequence joins TRBV28 and TRBJ2-3; unclear D gene. This CDR3 contains 15 residues. Germline loops: CDR1 MDHEN, CDR2 SYDVKM. Between the trimmed V and J ends, which lost 6 bases and 1 base, there was a span of 14 bases. The CDR3 sequence: CASRAERLRTDTQYF. Written as DNA, the CDR3 is TGTGCCAGCAGGGCGGAACGGTTACGCACAGATACGCAGTATTTT.

The sample holds many counts of this clonotype. This rearrangement joins TRBV28 to TRBJ2-7; TRBD2 matches at 7 bases. This CDR3 region has 15 residues. Per the germline V gene, CDR1 is MDHEN and CDR2 is SYDVKM. With 4 bases clipped from V and 4 bases from J, the junction kept 10 bases outside the gene matches. CDR3 protein: CASSSPGAGEYEQYF. The CDR3 bases are TGTGCCAGCAGTTCCCCGGGCGCGGGAGAATACGAGCAGTACTTC.

Only a few counts were recorded for this clonotype. An end of the junction differs from the germline gene, which may be a read error. The rearrangement joins TRBV24-1 to TRBJ2-2, with D maybe TRBD2 (5 bases). The germline gives CDR1 KGHDR, CDR2 SFDVKD. The CDR3 spans 17 residues. CDR3 amino acids: CATSSPKTPTETGELFF. CDR3 DNA: TGTGCCACCAGTTCTCCTAAGACCCCTACAGAGACCGGGGAGCTCTTTTTT.

Only a few counts were recorded for this clonotype. The chain couples TRBV20-1 to TRBJ1-5, with 7 nucleotides matching TRBD1. Germline V gene lookup returns CDR1 DFQATT and CDR2 SNEGSKA (reference sequence). The length of the CDR3 is 15 residues. V shed 2 bases and J 4 bases; nucleotides not matched to a gene: 8. CDR3 loop: CSARIRGRNNQPQHF. Written as DNA, the CDR3 is TGCAGTGCTAGAATAAGGGGGCGGAATAATCAGCCCCAGCATTTT.

Worth noting for this clonotype: A junction end diverges from the germline sequence, so it may reflect a read error. The genes are TRBV4-2 and TRBJ1-4, with D uncertain. This CDR3 is built from 18 residues. Germline CDR1 and CDR2: LGHNA and YNFKEQ. In nucleotides, the CDR3 is TGTGTCAGCAGCCAAGATATTGTATTCGACAACGGGAATGAAAAACTGGTTTTT. This gives the protein CVSSQDIVFDNGNEKLVF.